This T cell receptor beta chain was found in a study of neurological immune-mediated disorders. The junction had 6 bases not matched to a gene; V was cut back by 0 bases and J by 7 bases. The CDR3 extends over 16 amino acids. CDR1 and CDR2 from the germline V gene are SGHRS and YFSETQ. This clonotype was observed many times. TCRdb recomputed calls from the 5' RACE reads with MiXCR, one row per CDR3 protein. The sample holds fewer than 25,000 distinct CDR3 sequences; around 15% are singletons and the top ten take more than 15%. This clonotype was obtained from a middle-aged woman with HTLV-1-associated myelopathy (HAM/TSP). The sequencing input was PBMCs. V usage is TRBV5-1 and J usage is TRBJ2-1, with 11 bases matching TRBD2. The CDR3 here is CASSLGSSGGKNEQFF. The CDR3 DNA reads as TGCGCCAGCAGCTTGGGGTCTAGCGGGGGGAAGAATGAGCAGTTCTTC.